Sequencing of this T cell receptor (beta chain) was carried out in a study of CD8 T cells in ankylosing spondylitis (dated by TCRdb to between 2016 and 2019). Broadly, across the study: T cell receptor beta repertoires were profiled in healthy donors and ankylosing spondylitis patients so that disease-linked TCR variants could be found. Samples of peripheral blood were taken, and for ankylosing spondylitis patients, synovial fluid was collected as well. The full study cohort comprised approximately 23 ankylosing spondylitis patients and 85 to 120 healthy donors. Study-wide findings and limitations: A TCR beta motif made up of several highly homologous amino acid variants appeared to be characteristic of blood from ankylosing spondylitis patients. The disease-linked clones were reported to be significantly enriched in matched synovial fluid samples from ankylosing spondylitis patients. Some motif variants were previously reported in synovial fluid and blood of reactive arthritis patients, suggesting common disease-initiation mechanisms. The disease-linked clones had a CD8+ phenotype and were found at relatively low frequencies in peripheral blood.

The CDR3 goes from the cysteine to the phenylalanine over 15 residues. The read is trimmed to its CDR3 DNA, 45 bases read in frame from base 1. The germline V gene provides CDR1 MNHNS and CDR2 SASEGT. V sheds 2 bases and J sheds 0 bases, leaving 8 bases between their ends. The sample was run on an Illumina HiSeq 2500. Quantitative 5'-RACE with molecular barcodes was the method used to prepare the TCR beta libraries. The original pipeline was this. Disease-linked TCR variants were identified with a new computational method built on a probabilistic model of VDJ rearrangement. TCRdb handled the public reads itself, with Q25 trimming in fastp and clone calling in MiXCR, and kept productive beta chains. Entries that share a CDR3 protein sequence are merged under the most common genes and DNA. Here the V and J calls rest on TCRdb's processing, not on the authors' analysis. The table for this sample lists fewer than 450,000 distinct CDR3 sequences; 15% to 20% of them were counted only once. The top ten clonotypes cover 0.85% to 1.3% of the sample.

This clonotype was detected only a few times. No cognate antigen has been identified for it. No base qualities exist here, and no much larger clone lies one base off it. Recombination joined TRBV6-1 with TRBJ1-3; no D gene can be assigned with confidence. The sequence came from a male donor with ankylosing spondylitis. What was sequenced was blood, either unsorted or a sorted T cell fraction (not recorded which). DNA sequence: TGTGCCAGCAGTGAACGGCGCCCCTCTGGAAACACCATATATTTT. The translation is CASSERRPSGNTIYF.